This record looks at one T cell receptor (beta chain) sequence and its context. Antigen: not known. Each donor was nominally healthy when sampled (though unrecorded immune exposures were likely). The V end was cut by 3 bases, the J end by 7 bases, with 15 bases between. Germline-derived CDR1 and CDR2 are KGHSH and LQKENI. This CDR3 has 14 amino acids. This sample is drawn from a study of cytomegalovirus exposure and HLA in healthy donors. Study-level findings and limits: Specific recognition of CMV antigens was confirmed in vitro for a few chains (all CMV-associated). The investigators catalogued 150 to 200 TCR beta chains as cytomegalovirus-associated. Whilst most TCR sequences proved rare, a subset of public TCRs occurred across many donors.

A multiplex PCR was run with 60 Vbeta primers and 13 Jbeta primers. Some clones are missing from TCRdb's copy, which holds only in-frame ones; the method was immunoSEQ multiplex PCR. This listing includes 40,000 or so clones. The sample taken for sequencing was PBMCs. This sequence was found in a male donor in good health and CMV-seronegative. The chain joins TRBV18 to TRBJ1-1; TRBD1 might be the D (5 bases). The CDR3 reads CASSPSAQGLEAFF. CDR3 DNA sequence: TGTGCCAGCTCACCTTCGGCGCAGGGTCTTGAAGCTTTCTTT. Filled out from reference TRBV18 and TRBJ1-1, the complete variable domain reads NAGVMQNPRHLVRRRGQEARLRCSPMKGHSHVYWYRQLPEEGLKFMVYLQKENIIDESGMPKERFSAEFPKEGPSILRIQQVVRGDSAAYFCASSPSAQGLEAFFGQGTRLTVV.